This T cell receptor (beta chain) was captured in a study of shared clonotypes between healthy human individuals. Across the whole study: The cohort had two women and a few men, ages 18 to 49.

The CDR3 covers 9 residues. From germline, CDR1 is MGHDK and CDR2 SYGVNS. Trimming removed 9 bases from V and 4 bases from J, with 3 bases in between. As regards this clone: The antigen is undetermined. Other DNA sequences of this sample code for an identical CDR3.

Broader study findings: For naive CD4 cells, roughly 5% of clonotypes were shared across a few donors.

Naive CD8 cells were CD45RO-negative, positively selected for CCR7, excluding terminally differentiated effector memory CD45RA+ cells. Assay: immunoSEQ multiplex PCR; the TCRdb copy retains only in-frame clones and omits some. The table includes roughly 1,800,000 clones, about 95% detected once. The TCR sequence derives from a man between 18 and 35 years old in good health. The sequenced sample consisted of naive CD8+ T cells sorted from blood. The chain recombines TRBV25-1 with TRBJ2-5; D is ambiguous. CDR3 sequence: CASGETQYF. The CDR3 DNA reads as TGTGCCAGTGGAGAGACCCAGTACTTC.